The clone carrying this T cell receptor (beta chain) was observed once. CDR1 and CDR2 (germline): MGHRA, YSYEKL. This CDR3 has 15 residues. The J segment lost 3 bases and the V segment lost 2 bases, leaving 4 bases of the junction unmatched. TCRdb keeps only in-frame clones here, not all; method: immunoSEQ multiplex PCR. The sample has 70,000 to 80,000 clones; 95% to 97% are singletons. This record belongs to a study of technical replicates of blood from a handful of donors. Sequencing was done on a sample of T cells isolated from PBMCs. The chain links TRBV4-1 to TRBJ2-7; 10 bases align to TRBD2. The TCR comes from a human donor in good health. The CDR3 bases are TGCGCCAGCAGCCAAAGGACTAGCGGAGGCTACGAGCAGTACTTC. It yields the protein CASSQRTSGGYEQYF.